This record concerns one T cell receptor beta chain sequence. Deletions cut 4 bases from V and 5 bases from J, with 11 bases between. Germline V gene sequence: CDR1 MNHNY, CDR2 SVGAGI (reference sequence). The CDR3 totals 13 residues. This entry is derived from a study of T cells and copy number aberrations in small-cell lung cancer. TCRdb keeps only in-frame clones here, not all; method: immunoSEQ multiplex PCR. Here the sample spans more than 9,500 clones, approximately 79% being singletons. What was sequenced was normal tissue next to the tumor. The rearrangement joins TRBV6-6 to TRBJ1-2, with D uncertain. This receptor was identified in a man aged 60 to 75 with small cell lung cancer. CDR3: CASSLIDYYGYTF. CDR3 DNA: TGTGCCAGCAGTTTAATCGACTATTATGGCTACACCTTC.